One and the same sample provided the 3 T cell receptor beta chains below, sequenced in a study of Tregs in tolerant kidney transplant recipients. TCRdb's table, derived via immunoSEQ multiplex PCR, lists solely in-frame clones and lacks some. The sample records approximately 81,000 clones, around 90% being singletons. Mixed chimerism was transient after nonmyeloablative marrow transplants from related graft donors. Source: CD4+ T cells from blood (PBMCs), taken 24 months after the transplant. The receptors derive from a human patient who received a combined kidney and bone marrow transplant. A share of the T cells may be of graft donor origin.

The chain is built from TRBV4-3 and TRBJ2-1, with 8 bases lining up with TRBD2. The ends lost 0 bases at V and 6 bases at J; junction bases unmatched: 10. Per germline, CDR1 LGHNA and CDR2 YSLEER. CDR3 size: 17 residues. CDR3 in DNA: TGCGCCAGCAGCCAAGAGATTACAGCGGGAGTAGGCAATGAGCAGTTCTTC. This encodes CASSQEITAGVGNEQFF.

V gene TRBV29-1 combines with J gene TRBJ2-2; 10 nucleotides align to TRBD2. J was trimmed by 6 bases and V by 1 base; bases with no gene match: 8. Germline assignment: CDR1 SQVTM and CDR2 ANQGSEA. This CDR3 has 16 residues. Written as DNA, the CDR3 is TGCAGCGTTGAAGCTAAAGAGCTAGCGGGAGCCGGGGAGCTGTTTTTT. It encodes CSVEAKELAGAGELFF.

The CDR3, as DNA: TGTGCCAGCAGCAGGGTAACGGGAGAGGGCAATGAGCAGTTCTTC. Translating gives CASSRVTGEGNEQFF. This rearrangement joins TRBV25-1 to TRBJ2-1; D may be TRBD2 (6 bases). Deletions cut 6 bases from V and 6 bases from J, with 18 bases between. The CDR3 runs to 15 residues. The germline V gene has CDR1 MGHDK and CDR2 SYGVNS.